This T cell receptor beta chain originates from a study of control samples from healthy donors and cancer patients. Profiled with immunoSEQ multiplex PCR; TCRdb holds only in-frame clones, not every one. The sample holds 150,000 to 200,000 clones, approximately 94% seen once. The CDR3 has 15 amino acids. The V segment lost 0 bases and the J segment 9 bases; nucleotides outside the gene matches: 9. In germline, CDR1 is SGHDT, CDR2 YYEEEE. This TCR was sampled from a woman between 18 and 29 years old in good health. Sequencing input: blood. The V gene is TRBV5-6, the J gene TRBJ2-3, with 8 bases fitting TRBD1. CDR3 protein: CASSLGVYGTGTQYF. The DNA of the CDR3 is TGTGCCAGCAGCTTGGGGGTATACGGGACAGGAACGCAGTATTTT.